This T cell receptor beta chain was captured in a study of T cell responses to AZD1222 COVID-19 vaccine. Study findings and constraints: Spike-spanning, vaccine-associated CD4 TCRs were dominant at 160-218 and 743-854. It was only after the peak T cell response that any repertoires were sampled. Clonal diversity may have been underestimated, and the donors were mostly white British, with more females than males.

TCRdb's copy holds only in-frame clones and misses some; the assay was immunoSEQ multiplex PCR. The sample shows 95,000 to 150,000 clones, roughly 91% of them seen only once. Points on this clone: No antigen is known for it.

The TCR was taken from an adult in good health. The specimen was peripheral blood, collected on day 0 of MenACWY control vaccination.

The CDR3 protein is CASSPRQVVRNTIYF. The CDR3 DNA is TGTGCCAGCAGCCCCAGACAGGTGGTTAGGAACACCATATATTTT. V gene TRBV9 combines with J gene TRBJ1-3; a possible D gene is TRBD1 (6 bases). The V and J ends lost 4 bases and 7 bases respectively, with 18 bases between them. The CDR3 spans 15 residues. From germline, CDR1 is SGDLS and CDR2 YYNGEE.